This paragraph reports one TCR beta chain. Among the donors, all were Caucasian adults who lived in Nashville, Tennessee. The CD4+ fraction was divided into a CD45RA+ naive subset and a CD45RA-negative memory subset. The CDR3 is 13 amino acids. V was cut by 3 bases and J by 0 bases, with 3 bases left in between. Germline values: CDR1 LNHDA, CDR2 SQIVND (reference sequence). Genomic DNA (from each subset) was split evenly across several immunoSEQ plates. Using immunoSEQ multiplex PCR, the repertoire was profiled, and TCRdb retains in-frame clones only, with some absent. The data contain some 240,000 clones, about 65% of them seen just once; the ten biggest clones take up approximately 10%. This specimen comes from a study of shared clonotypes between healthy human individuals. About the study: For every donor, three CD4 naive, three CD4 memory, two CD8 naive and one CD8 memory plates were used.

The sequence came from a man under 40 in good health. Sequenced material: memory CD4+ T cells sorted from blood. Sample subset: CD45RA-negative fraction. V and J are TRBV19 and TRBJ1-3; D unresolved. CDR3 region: CASSITSGNTIYF. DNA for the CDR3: TGTGCCAGTAGTATCACCTCTGGAAACACCATATATTTT.